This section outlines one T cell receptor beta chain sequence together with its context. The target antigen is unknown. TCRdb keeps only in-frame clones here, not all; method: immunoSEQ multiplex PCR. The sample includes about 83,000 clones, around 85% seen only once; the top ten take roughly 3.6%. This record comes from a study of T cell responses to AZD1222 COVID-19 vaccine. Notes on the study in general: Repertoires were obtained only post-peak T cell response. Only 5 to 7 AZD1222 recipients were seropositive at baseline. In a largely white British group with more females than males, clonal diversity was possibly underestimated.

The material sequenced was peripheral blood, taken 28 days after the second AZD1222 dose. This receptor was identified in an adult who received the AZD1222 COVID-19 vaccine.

The CDR3 nucleotides read TGTGCCAGCAGCTTAGCGGCAGGGGACCGTTACACAGATACGCAGTATTTT. Its translation is CASSLAAGDRYTDTQYF. V usage is TRBV7-6 and J usage is TRBJ2-3, with D perhaps TRBD1 (6 bases). Germline V gene data show CDR1 as SGHVS and CDR2 as FNYEAQ. Trimming stripped 0 bases from V and 2 bases from J, with 15 bases between. This CDR3 is built from 17 residues.